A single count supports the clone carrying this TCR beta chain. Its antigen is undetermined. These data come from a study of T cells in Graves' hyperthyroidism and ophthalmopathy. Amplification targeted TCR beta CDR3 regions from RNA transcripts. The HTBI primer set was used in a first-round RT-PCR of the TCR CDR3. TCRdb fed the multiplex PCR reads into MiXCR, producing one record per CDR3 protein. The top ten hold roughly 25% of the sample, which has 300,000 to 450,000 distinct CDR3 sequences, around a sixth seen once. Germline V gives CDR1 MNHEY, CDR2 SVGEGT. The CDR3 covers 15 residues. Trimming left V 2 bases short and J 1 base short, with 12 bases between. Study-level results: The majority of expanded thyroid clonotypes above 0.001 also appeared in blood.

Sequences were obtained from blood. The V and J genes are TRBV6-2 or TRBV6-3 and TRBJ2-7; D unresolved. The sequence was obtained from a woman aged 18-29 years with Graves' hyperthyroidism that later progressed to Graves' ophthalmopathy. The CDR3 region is CASSYGSPGSYEQYF. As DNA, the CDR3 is TGTGCCAGCAGTTACGGTTCCCCAGGATCCTACGAGCAGTACTTC.